The sequence of this T cell receptor (beta chain) was determined in a study of blood T cell repertoires in COVID-19. Assay used: immunoSEQ multiplex PCR; TCRdb lists only in-frame clones, some missing. The sample records 250,000 to 300,000 clones, about 86% being singletons. This clone was observed a handful of times. In germline, CDR1 is SGHTA, CDR2 FQGNSA. This CDR3 has 14 residues. Trimming removed 5 bases from V and 8 bases from J, with 13 bases in between. Enrolled through a virtual design, the participants were between roughly 18 and 90 years of age and came from 24 US areas. The chain has TRBV7-2 and TRBJ1-6; no clear D gene. The sequenced sample consisted of PBMCs or T cells enriched from blood (not recorded which). This clonotype originated in a man in his thirties or forties with acute COVID-19. This chain's CDR3 is CASSVGPGDSPLHF. The CDR3 DNA sequence: TGTGCCAGCAGCGTCGGCCCCGGGGATTCACCCCTCCACTTT.